The 28 T cell receptor beta chains in this list originate from one sample, sequenced in a study of blood T cell repertoires in COVID-19. Sequencing was performed with immunoSEQ multiplex PCR; in TCRdb, only in-frame clones are kept and a portion is missing. The sample has approximately 300,000 clones; more than 90% are singletons. The sequencing sample was made of PBMCs or T cells enriched from blood (not recorded which). The origin of the receptors is a man in his sixties who had recovered from COVID-19.

V is TRBV19 and J is TRBJ1-6; 8 nucleotides match TRBD1. Germline lookup yields CDR1 LNHDA and CDR2 SQIVND (reference sequence). This CDR3 contains 13 residues. J was trimmed by 6 bases and V by 9 bases; bases with no gene match: 4. As DNA, the CDR3 is TGTGCCAGCACCACAGGGGGTAATTCACCCCTCCACTTT. Protein sequence: CASTTGGNSPLHF.

The V call is TRBV6-1, the J call TRBJ1-2; D perhaps matches TRBD1 (5 bases). CDR3 size: 15 residues. Trimming removed 2 bases at V and 5 bases at J, with 15 bases between. Germline V gene sequence: CDR1 MNHNS, CDR2 SASEGT. The CDR3 DNA reads TGTGCCAGCAGTGAATGGGGAACCCGACAGTATGGCTACACCTTC. This codes for CASSEWGTRQYGYTF.

The rearrangement joins TRBV6-5 to TRBJ2-5; TRBD2 matches 10 bases. The CDR3 is 16 amino acids. J was trimmed by 4 bases and V by 0 bases; bases with no gene match: 5. Looked up from germline, CDR1 is MNHEY and CDR2 is SVGAGI. In DNA form, the CDR3 reads TGTGCCAGCAGTTACTCGTCTAGCGGGGGCCGAGAGACCCAGTACTTC. Its protein product is CASSYSSSGGRETQYF.

This chain uses TRBV9 with TRBJ2-5; a possible D gene is TRBD2 (6 bases). V lost 6 bases and J lost 5, with 20 bases in between. This CDR3 comprises 15 residues. CDR1 is SGDLS and CDR2 is YYNGEE in the germline V gene. CDR3 loop: CASTEGPTSRETQYF. DNA for the CDR3: TGTGCCAGCACGGAGGGGCCCACATCGAGGGAGACCCAGTACTTC. Combining the CDR3 with reference TRBV9 and TRBJ2-5 gives the whole variable domain DSGVTQTPKHLITATGQRVTLRCSPRSGDLSVYWYQQSLDQGLQFLIQYYNGEERAKGNILERFSAQQFPDLHSELNLSSLELGDSALYFCASTEGPTSRETQYFGPGTRLLVL.

The chain joins TRBV11-2 to TRBJ2-5; D unresolved. This CDR3 is 15 amino acids long. Germline V gene data show CDR1 as SGHAT and CDR2 as FQNNGV. Trimming stripped 0 bases from V and 5 bases from J, with 13 bases between. CDR3 nucleotides: TGTGCCAGCAGCTTAGATACGGGTATTAGGGAGACCCAGTACTTC. Its translation: CASSLDTGIRETQYF.

The chain is built from TRBV30 and TRBJ2-3, with a possible D match to TRBD1 (6 bases). The CDR3 has 14 residues. V gave up 0 bases and J gave up 6 bases, with 13 bases separating them. Per germline, CDR1 GTSNPN and CDR2 SVGIG (reference sequence). The CDR3 nucleotides are TGTGCCTGGAGTGTAGTTGGGGGCGCGGATACGCAGTATTTT. Encoded protein: CAWSVVGGADTQYF.

This rearrangement joins TRBV5-4 to TRBJ2-1, with 10 bases matching TRBD1. Germline lookup yields CDR1 SGHNT and CDR2 YYREEE (reference sequence). CDR3 length: 16 residues. V gave up 2 bases and J gave up 8 bases; unmatched junction bases: 10. The CDR3 protein is CASSLSSGQGHDEQFF. The CDR3 DNA reads TGTGCCAGCAGCTTATCCTCGGGACAGGGGCACGATGAGCAGTTCTTC.

The rearrangement joins TRBV6-2 or TRBV6-3 to TRBJ2-5, with D perhaps TRBD2 (6 bases). The CDR3 length is 16 residues. The V and J ends lost 8 bases and 0 bases respectively, with 19 bases between them. The germline V gene has CDR1 MNHEY and CDR2 SVGEGT. The DNA of the CDR3 is TGTGCCAGCGGCCGAATACCCGGGACTCACCAAGAGACCCAGTACTTC. It codes for CASGRIPGTHQETQYF.

The rearrangement joins TRBV12-3 or TRBV12-4 to TRBJ1-5; D not certain. The CDR3 length is 12 residues. The V and J ends lost 7 bases and 7 bases respectively, with 11 bases between them. In DNA form, the CDR3 reads TGTGCCAGCACCTCGGGAGGACAGCCCCAGCATTTT. This translates into CASTSGGQPQHF.

This sequence joins TRBV18 and TRBJ2-3; TRBD1 agrees at 7 bases. CDR1 KGHSH and CDR2 LQKENI come from the germline V gene. Trimming cost V 1 base and J 0 bases; bases outside gene matches: 1. The CDR3 spans 15 residues. CDR3 residues: CASSPQGASTDTQYF. In DNA, the CDR3 is TGTGCCAGCTCACCACAGGGGGCTAGCACAGATACGCAGTATTTT.

The rearrangement joins TRBV5-1 to TRBJ2-2; the D gene is possibly TRBD1 (7 bases). The germline V and J ends were trimmed by 6 bases and 7 bases, with 25 bases remaining between them. Germline CDR1 SGHRS, CDR2 YFSETQ. The CDR3 runs to 17 residues. The CDR3 region is CASTHHRRGPGFGELFF. The CDR3 region has the DNA TGCGCCAGCACTCATCATCGGAGGGGGCCTGGTTTCGGGGAGCTGTTTTTT.

CDR3 protein: CAWSVMTGSNQPQHF. The CDR3, as DNA: TGTGCCTGGAGTGTTATGACAGGAAGCAATCAGCCCCAGCATTTT. The rearrangement joins TRBV30 to TRBJ1-5; maybe TRBD1 (6 bases). The CDR3 has 15 residues. Per the germline V gene, CDR1 is GTSNPN and CDR2 is SVGIG (reference sequence). Trimming pared 0 bases from V and 1 base from J, leaving 10 bases between.

This clone has just one count. J is TRBJ2-2 and V is TRBV2, with 11 bases lining up with TRBD2. This CDR3 comprises 17 residues. V trimming: 4 bases; J trimming: 2 bases; junction bases outside the gene matches: 6. In germline, CDR1 is SNHLY, CDR2 FYNNEI. The CDR3: CASSVVSGGANTGELFF. The CDR3 coding sequence is TGTGCCAGCAGTGTTGTTAGCGGGGGGGCAAACACCGGGGAGCTGTTTTTT.

The V and J genes are TRBV3-1 (or the pseudogene TRBV3-2) and TRBJ2-7, with D possibly being TRBD2 (6 bases). Germline values: CDR1 LGHDT, CDR2 YNNKEL (reference sequence). V was shortened by 6 bases and J by 0 bases, with 12 bases between the two germline ends. This CDR3 has 14 amino acids. The chain's CDR3 is CASRKAGSSYEQYF. DNA for the CDR3: TGTGCCAGCAGGAAAGCGGGTAGCTCCTACGAGCAGTACTTC.

In DNA, the CDR3 is TGTGCCAGCTCACAGACTAGCGGGATAGACAATGAGCAGTTCTTC. Amino acid sequence: CASSQTSGIDNEQFF. J is TRBJ2-1 and V is TRBV18; 11 bases map to TRBD2. With 4 bases clipped from V and 5 bases from J, the junction kept 4 bases outside the gene matches. This CDR3 is built from 15 residues. Germline V CDR1 and CDR2: KGHSH, LQKENI.

The CDR3 nucleotides read TGTGCCAGCAGCTTAGGTGTCCGCGGGAAGTCCTACGAGCAGTACTTC. Its protein product is CASSLGVRGKSYEQYF. This chain uses TRBV11-2 with TRBJ2-7, with D possibly TRBD2 on 6 matching bases. Trimming took off 1 base at V and 1 base at J, with 14 bases between the two ends. Germline V gene data show CDR1 as SGHAT and CDR2 as FQNNGV. This CDR3 has 16 amino acids.

V usage is TRBV4-2 and J usage is TRBJ2-3; 7 nucleotides align to TRBD1. V shed 0 bases and J 3 bases; nucleotides not matched to a gene: 3. Germline V lookup: CDR1 LGHNA, CDR2 YNFKEQ. CDR3 length equals 15 residues. The CDR3 loop reads CASSQEGRGTDTQYF. The CDR3 region has the DNA TGTGCCAGCAGCCAAGAGGGCAGGGGGACAGATACGCAGTATTTT.

This chain connects TRBV10-2 to TRBJ1-1; D uncertain. The CDR3 is made up of 12 amino acids. In germline, CDR1 is WSHSY, CDR2 SAAADI. Deletions cut 6 bases from V and 8 bases from J, with 13 bases between. This CDR3 is CASSLTGMEAFF. The CDR3 bases are TGCGCCAGCAGCCTGACCGGGATGGAAGCTTTCTTT.

The chain recombines TRBV5-1 with TRBJ1-1, with D perhaps matching TRBD1 (5 bases). CDR1 and CDR2 (germline): SGHRS, YFSETQ. There are 17 residues in the CDR3. Trimming took 1 base from V and 0 from J, leaving 16 bases between them. DNA of the CDR3: TGCGCCAGCAGCTTGCAGGGTGGGGGGTTTATGAACACTGAAGCTTTCTTT. This gives the protein CASSLQGGGFMNTEAFF.

This chain links TRBV18 with TRBJ2-1; 11 bases line up with TRBD1. Germline V gives CDR1 KGHSH, CDR2 LQKENI. This CDR3 is 14 amino acids long. Trimming took 0 bases from V and 9 from J; bases not matched to a gene: 1. The CDR3 nucleotides read TGTGCCAGCTCACCACCGGGACAGGGGGGTGAGCAGTTCTTC. This sequence encodes CASSPPGQGGEQFF.

In this sample, this clone turned up a few times. The chain recombines TRBV2 with TRBJ2-5; 10 positions agree with TRBD2. From germline, CDR1 is SNHLY and CDR2 FYNNEI. V shed 7 bases and J 4 bases; nucleotides not matched to a gene: 9. This CDR3 has 15 amino acids. CDR3 region: CASMPAGGLLETQYF. The CDR3 DNA reads TGTGCCAGCATGCCAGCGGGGGGGCTTCTAGAGACCCAGTACTTC.

This rearrangement joins TRBV7-2 to TRBJ1-5, with TRBD1 as a possible D gene (6 bases). This CDR3 is 16 amino acids long. The germline V and J ends were trimmed by 0 bases and 0 bases, with 9 bases remaining between them. Germline CDR1 reads SGHTA; CDR2 reads FQGNSA. CDR3: CASSLATGYSNQPQHF. CDR3 nucleotides: TGTGCCAGCAGCTTAGCGACAGGCTATAGCAATCAGCCCCAGCATTTT.

The sample holds one count of this clone. CDR3 in DNA: TGTGCCAGCAGTTTTCACACAGAGACAGGGCAGTACTTC. This translates into CASSFHTETGQYF. This rearrangement joins TRBV12-3 or TRBV12-4 to TRBJ2-7; D may be TRBD1 (6 bases). Trimming took 3 bases from V and 9 from J, leaving 15 bases between them. The CDR3 spans 13 residues.

The chain has TRBV3-1 (or the pseudogene TRBV3-2) and TRBJ2-2; D perhaps matches TRBD2 (5 bases). The germline gives CDR1 LGHDT, CDR2 YNNKEL (reference sequence). The CDR3 loop spans 15 amino acids. Trimming pared 7 bases from V and 6 bases from J, leaving 18 bases between. As DNA, the CDR3 is TGTGCCAGCACCGGGATCGAGGGTGTGTCCGGGGAGCTGTTTTTT. This translates into CASTGIEGVSGELFF.

V gene TRBV6-4 combines with J gene TRBJ2-1; D remains unclear. Germline V gene lookup returns CDR1 MRHNA and CDR2 SNTAGT. Trimming removed 0 bases from V and 0 bases from J, with 9 bases in between. The CDR3 sequence is 16 residues long. CDR3 DNA: TGTGCCAGCAGTGACTCTGACATAAACTCCTACAATGAGCAGTTCTTC. Protein: CASSDSDINSYNEQFF.

The V call is TRBV4-3, the J call TRBJ2-2, with D maybe TRBD2 (6 bases). V lost 0 bases, J lost 6 bases, and 17 bases lay in between. CDR1 and CDR2 from the germline V gene are LGHNA and YSLEER. This CDR3 has 17 amino acids. CDR3 sequence reads: CASSQDRLAGPPGELFF. The CDR3 DNA follows: TGCGCCAGCAGCCAAGATCGGCTGGCGGGGCCCCCCGGGGAGCTGTTTTTT.

With respect to this clone: The same CDR3 can be traced to other DNA sequences in this sample. The V call is TRBV7-2, the J call TRBJ1-1; D is perhaps TRBD1 (5 bases). Trimming took 1 base from V and 1 from J, leaving 7 bases between them. CDR3 length equals 14 residues. Germline CDR1 and CDR2: SGHTA and FQGNSA. CDR3 protein: CASSLVRGNTEAFF. For the CDR3, the DNA is TGTGCCAGCAGCTTAGTTAGGGGGAACACTGAAGCTTTCTTT.

V usage is TRBV6-1 and J usage is TRBJ1-2, with 7 positions matching TRBD1. V shed 3 bases, J shed 2 bases, and the junction held 6 bases outside the gene matches. Germline assignment: CDR1 MNHNS and CDR2 SASEGT. This CDR3 has 15 amino acids. Here the CDR3 reads CASSERDRANYGYTF. CDR3 sequence (DNA): TGTGCCAGCAGTGAGAGAGACAGGGCAAACTATGGCTACACCTTC.